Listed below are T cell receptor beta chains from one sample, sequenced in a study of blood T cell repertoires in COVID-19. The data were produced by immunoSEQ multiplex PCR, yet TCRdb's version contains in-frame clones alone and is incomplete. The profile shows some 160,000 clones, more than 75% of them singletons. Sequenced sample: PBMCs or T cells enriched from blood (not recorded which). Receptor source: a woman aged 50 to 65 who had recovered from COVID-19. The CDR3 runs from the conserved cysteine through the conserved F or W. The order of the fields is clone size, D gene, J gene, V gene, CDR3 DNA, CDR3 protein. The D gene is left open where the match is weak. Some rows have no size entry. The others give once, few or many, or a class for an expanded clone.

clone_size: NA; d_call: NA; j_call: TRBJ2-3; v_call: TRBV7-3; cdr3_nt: TGTGCCAGCAGCCCCCAGACTAATACGCAGTATTTT; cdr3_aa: CASSPQTNTQYF
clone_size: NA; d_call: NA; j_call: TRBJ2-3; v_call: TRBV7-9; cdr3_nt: TGTGCCAGCAGCTCAGGACGGGGGAGTGATGGCACAGATACGCAGTATTTT; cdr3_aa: CASSSGRGSDGTDTQYF
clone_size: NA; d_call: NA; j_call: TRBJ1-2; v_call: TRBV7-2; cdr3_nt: TGTGCCAGCAGCTCAGGGGTACCTAGGGGCTACACCTTC; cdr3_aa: CASSSGVPRGYTF
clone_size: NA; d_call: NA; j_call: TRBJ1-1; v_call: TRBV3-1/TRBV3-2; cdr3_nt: TGTGCCAGCAGCCGAAAAACAGCAAACACTGAAGCTTTCTTT; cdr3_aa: CASSRKTANTEAFF
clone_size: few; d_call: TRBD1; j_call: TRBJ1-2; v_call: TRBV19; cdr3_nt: TGTGCCAGTAGTATGCCGGGCAGGGGGGCCTATGGCTACACCTTC; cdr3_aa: CASSMPGRGAYGYTF
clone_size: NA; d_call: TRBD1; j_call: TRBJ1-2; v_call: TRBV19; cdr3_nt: TGTGCCAGTAGTACGCAGGGGGGCTATGGCTACACCTTC; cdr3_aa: CASSTQGGYGYTF
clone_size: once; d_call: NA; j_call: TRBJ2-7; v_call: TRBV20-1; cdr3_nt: TGCAGTGCACTAGGGGGATACGAGCAGTACTTC; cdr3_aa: CSALGGYEQYF
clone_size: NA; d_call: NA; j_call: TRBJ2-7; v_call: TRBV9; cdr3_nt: TGTGCCAGCAGCGTAGGAGGTTATTTCTACGAGCAGTACTTC; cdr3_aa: CASSVGGYFYEQYF
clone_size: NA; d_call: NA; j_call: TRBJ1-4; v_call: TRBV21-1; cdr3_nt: TGTGCCAGCAGCGAGGGACAGCCCTTAGACATGAATGAAAAACTGTTTTTT; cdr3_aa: CASSEGQPLDMNEKLFF
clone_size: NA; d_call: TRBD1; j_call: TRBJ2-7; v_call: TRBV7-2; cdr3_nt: TGCGCCAGCAGATGGGGACGGGACAGGGTCCACGAGCAGTACTTC; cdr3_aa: CASRWGRDRVHEQYF
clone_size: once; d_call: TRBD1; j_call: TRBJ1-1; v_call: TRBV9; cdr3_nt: TGTGCCAGCAGCGTAGCCGTGACAGGGGCTGAAGCTTTCTTT; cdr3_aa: CASSVAVTGAEAFF
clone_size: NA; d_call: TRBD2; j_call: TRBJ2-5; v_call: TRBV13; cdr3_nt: TGTGCCAGCAGCTCTAGCGGGGGGGAACAAGAGACCCAGTACTTC; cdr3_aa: CASSSSGGEQETQYF
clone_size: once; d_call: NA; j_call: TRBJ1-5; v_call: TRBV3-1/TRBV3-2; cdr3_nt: TGTGCCAGCAGCCGTACAAGCAATCAGCCCCAGCATTTT; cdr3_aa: CASSRTSNQPQHF
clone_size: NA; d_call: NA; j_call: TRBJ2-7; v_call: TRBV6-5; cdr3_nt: TGTGCCAGCAGTTCCCGGGGTCCTTTCTCCTACGAGCAGTACTTC; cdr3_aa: CASSSRGPFSYEQYF
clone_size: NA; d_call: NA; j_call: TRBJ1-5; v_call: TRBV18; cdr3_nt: TGTGCCAGCTCCCCCCCCGGACAGACGTACCAGCCCCAGCATTTT; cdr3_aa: CASSPPGQTYQPQHF
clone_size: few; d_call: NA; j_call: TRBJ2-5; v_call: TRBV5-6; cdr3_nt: TGTGCCAGCAGCTTGACAGGGGCGGGGGAGACCCAGTACTTC; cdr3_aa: CASSLTGAGETQYF
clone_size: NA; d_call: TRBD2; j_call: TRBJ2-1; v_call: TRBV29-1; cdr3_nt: TGCAGCGTTGCTAGCGGGTCCCTTGGTGGGCAGTTCTTC; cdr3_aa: CSVASGSLGGQFF
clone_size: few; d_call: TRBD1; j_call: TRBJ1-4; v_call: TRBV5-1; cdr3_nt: TGCGCCAGCAGCCCAGGTTTCGGGGACAGGACCGAAAAACTGTTTTTT; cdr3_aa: CASSPGFGDRTEKLFF
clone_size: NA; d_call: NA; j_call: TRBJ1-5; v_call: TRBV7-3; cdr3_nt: TGTGCCAGCAGCTTATCGGGGAATCAGCCCCAGCATTTT; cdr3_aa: CASSLSGNQPQHF
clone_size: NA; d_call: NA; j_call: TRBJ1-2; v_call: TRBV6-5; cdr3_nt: TGTGCCAGCACTCGAGGGGGGGGCGCTTCTTTTGGCTACACCTTC; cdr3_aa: CASTRGGGASFGYTF
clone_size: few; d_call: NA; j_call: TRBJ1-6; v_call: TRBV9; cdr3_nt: TGTGCCAGCAGCGAGGAGGGACTGGGAGATTCACCCCTCCACTTT; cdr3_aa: CASSEEGLGDSPLHF
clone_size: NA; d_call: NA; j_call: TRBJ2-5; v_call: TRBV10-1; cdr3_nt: TGCGCCACCCCGGGACTGCACCAAGAGACCCAGTACTTC; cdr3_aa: CATPGLHQETQYF
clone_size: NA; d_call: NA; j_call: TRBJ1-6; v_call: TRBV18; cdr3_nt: TGTGCCAGCTCACCCGGGGGAGCCTATAATTCACCCCTCCACTTT; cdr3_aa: CASSPGGAYNSPLHF
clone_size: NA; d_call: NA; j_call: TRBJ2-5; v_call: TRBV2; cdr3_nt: TGTGCCAGCAAGAAGGACGGGAAAGAGACCCAGTACTTC; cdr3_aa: CASKKDGKETQYF
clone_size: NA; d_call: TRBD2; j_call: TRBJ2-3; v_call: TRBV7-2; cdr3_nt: TGTGCCAGCAGCTTTTTACTAGCGGGGGATACGCAGTATTTT; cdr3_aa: CASSFLLAGDTQYF
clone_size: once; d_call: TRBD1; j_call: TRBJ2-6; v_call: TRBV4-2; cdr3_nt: TGTGCCAGCAGCGACAGGGGATCTGGGGCCAACGTCCTGACTTTC; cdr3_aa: CASSDRGSGANVLTF
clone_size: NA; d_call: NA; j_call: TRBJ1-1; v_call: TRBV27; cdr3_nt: TGTGCCAGCAGTTACGGGGGGAAAGCTTTCTTT; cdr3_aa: CASSYGGKAFF
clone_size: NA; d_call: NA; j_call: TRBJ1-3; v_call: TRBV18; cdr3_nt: TGTGCCAGCTCACCACCCTTAGGAGTTGGAAACACCATATATTTT; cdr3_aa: CASSPPLGVGNTIYF
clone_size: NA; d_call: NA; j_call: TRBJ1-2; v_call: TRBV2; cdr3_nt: TGTGCCAGCAAACTTAATGGCTACACCTTC; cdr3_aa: CASKLNGYTF
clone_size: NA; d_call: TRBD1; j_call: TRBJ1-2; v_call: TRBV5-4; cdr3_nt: TGTGCCAGCAGCGGAGGGGGCGAGGCGGTGGAGGGCTACACCTTC; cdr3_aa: CASSGGGEAVEGYTF
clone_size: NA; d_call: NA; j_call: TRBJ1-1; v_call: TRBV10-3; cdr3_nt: TGTGCCATCAGTGAGGGACAGCGAAACACTGAAGCTTTCTTT; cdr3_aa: CAISEGQRNTEAFF
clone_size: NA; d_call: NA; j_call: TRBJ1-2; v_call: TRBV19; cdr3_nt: TGTGCCAGTAACCCGACAGCTAACTATGGCTACACCTTC; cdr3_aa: CASNPTANYGYTF
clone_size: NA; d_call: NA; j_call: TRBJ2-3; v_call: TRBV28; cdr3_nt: TGTGCCAGCCGTACAGGTGGGCAGGGCCCAGATACGCAGTATTTT; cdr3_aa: CASRTGGQGPDTQYF
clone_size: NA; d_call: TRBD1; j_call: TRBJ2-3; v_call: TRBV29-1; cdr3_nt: TGCAGCGTTGAAGATAAGGACAGGACAGATACGCAGTATTTT; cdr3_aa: CSVEDKDRTDTQYF
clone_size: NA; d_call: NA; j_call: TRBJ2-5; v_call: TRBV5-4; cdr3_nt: TGTGCCAGCAGCTTGGAGGCGGCTGCCCAAGAGACCCAGTACTTC; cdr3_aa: CASSLEAAAQETQYF
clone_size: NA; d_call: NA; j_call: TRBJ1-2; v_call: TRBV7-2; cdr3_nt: TGTGCCAGCAGCCTGCTAATCAACAGCTATGGCTACACCTTC; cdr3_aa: CASSLLINSYGYTF
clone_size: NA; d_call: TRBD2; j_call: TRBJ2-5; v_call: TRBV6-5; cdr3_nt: TGTGCCAGCAGTCCGCTAGCGGGGGGCAAAGAGACCCAGTACTTC; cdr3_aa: CASSPLAGGKETQYF
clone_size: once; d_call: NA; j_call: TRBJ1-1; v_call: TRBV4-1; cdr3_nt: TGCGCCAGCAGCCAAGATGAAGCGCGCTCCGAAGCTTTCTTT; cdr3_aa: CASSQDEARSEAFF
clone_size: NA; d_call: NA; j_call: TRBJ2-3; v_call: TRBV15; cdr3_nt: TGTGCCACCAGCCCCCTCGGGGGGACAGGAGGCACAGATACGCAGTATTTT; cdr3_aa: CATSPLGGTGGTDTQYF
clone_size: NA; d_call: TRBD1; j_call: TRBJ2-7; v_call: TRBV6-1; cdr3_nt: TGTGCCAGCAGTGAACCAGGACAGGCTTCCTACGAGCAGTACTTC; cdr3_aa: CASSEPGQASYEQYF
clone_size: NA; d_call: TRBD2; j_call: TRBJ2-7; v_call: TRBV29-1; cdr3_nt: TGCAGCGCGGAGCGGGGGGACACCTACGAGCAGTACTTC; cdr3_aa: CSAERGDTYEQYF
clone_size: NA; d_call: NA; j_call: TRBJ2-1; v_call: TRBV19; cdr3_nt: TGTGCCAGTAGTATAGATTCCGGAGGGGGCGGGTACAATGAGCAGTTCTTC; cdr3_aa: CASSIDSGGGGYNEQFF
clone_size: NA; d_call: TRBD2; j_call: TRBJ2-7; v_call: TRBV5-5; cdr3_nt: TGTGCCAGCAGCTTGCTCCTTCCGAGCGGGGGGAGCTCCTACGAGCAGTACTTC; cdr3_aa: CASSLLLPSGGSSYEQYF
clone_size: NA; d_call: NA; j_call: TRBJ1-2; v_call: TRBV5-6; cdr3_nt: TGTGCCAGCAGACAGGTGAACTATGGCTACACCTTC; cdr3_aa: CASRQVNYGYTF
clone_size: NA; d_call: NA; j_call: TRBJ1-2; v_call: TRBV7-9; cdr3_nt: TGTGCCAGCAGCTTCCCAGGGAACTATGGCTACACCTTC; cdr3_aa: CASSFPGNYGYTF
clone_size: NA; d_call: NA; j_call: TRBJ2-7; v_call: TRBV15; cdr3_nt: TGTGCCACCAGCAGAGGACAGGTCCCCTCCTACGAGCAGTACTTC; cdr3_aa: CATSRGQVPSYEQYF
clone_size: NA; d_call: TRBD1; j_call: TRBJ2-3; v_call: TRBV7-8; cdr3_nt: TGTGCCAGCAGCTTCCGGGACAGGTCCACAGATACGCAGTATTTT; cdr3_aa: CASSFRDRSTDTQYF
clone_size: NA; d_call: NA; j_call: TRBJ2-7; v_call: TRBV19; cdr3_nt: TGTGCCAGTAGTATGGTCGACAGCTACGAGCAGTACTTC; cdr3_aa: CASSMVDSYEQYF
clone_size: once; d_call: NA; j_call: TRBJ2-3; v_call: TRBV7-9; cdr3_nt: TGTGCCAGCAGCCCGGGGGAGGAAGGGACAGATACGCAGTATTTT; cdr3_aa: CASSPGEEGTDTQYF
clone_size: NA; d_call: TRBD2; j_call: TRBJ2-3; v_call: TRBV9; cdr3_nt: TGTGCCAGCAGCGTACACGCACTAGCGGGGGGTCTCAACACAGATACGCAGTATTTT; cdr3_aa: CASSVHALAGGLNTDTQYF
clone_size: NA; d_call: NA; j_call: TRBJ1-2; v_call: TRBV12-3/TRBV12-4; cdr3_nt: TGTGCCAGCAGTCAATTCCGGTTCTATGGCTACACCTTC; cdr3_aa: CASSQFRFYGYTF
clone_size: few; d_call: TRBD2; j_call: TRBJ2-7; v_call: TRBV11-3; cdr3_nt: TGTGCCAGCAGGATGGGGGGGAGCTCCTACGAGCAGTACTTC; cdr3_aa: CASRMGGSSYEQYF
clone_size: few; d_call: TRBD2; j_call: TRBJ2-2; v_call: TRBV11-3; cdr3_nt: TGTGCCAGCAGCTTCTGGACTAGCGGGGGGGCCGGGGAGCTGTTTTTT; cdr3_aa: CASSFWTSGGAGELFF
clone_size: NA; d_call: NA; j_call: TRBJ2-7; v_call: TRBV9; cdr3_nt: TGTGCCAGCAGCCCTTTTGGGGGGGCGCCGGGAGAGCAGTACTTC; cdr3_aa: CASSPFGGAPGEQYF
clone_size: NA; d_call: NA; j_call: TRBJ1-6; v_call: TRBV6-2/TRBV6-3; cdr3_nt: TGTGCCAGCAGTTACGCCAGGGAGGTTTCACCCCTCCACTTT; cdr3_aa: CASSYAREVSPLHF